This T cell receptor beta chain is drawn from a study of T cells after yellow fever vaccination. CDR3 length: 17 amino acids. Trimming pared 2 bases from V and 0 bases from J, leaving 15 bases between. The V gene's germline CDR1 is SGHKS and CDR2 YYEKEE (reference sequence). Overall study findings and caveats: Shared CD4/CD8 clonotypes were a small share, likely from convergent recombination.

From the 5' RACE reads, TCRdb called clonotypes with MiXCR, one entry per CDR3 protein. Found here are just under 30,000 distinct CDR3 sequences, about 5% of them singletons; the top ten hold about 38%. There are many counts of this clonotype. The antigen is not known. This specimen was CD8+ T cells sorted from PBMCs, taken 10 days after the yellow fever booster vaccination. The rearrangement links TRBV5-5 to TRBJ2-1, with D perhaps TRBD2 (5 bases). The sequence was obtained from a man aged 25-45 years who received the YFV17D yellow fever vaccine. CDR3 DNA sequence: TGTGCCAGCAGCTTTCAAGGTAGCGTTAACTCCTACAATGAGCAGTTCTTC. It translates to CASSFQGSVNSYNEQFF.